The text below deals with one TCR beta chain. The V end lost 3 bases, the J end lost 5 bases, and 16 bases lay between the germline ends. The CDR3 is 15 residues long. Germline lookup yields CDR1 KGHSH and CDR2 LQKENI. This specimen belongs to a study of blood T cell repertoires in COVID-19. About the study: Material from acute and convalescent COVID-19 was sourced from the United States, Italy and Spain.

The protocol was immunoSEQ multiplex PCR, while the TCRdb copy is restricted to in-frame clones and leaves out a portion. The sample includes 250,000 to 350,000 clones, roughly 87% of them seen just once. Sequences were obtained from peripheral blood. This chain connects TRBV18 to TRBJ1-2; D perhaps matches TRBD1 (5 bases). This TCR derives from a woman between 50 and 59 years old who had recovered from COVID-19. CDR3 bases: TGTGCCAGCTCACCTACCGGGACGGAGGGTTATGGCTACACCTTC. Protein product: CASSPTGTEGYGYTF. Based on the CDR3 plus reference TRBV18 and TRBJ1-2, the full variable domain is NAGVMQNPRHLVRRRGQEARLRCSPMKGHSHVYWYRQLPEEGLKFMVYLQKENIIDESGMPKERFSAEFPKEGPSILRIQQVVRGDSAAYFCASSPTGTEGYGYTFGSGTRLTVV.